These 7 T cell receptor beta chains share one sample of origin, sequenced in a study of PD-L1 blockade in urothelial cancer. TCRdb's copy holds only in-frame clones and misses some; the assay was immunoSEQ multiplex PCR. The top ten clones hold roughly 2% of a sample with under 95,000 clones, less than 90% of them seen once. As to time point: pretreatment peripheral blood. Sequencing was performed on PBMCs, taken around atezolizumab (anti-PD-L1) treatment. Receptors were obtained from a man aged 60 to 75 with urothelial cancer.

The rearrangement joins TRBV6-1 to TRBJ1-5, with TRBD1 identical over 7 bases. The length of the CDR3 is 15 residues. Germline CDR1 MNHNS, CDR2 SASEGT. V shed 5 bases, J shed 4 bases, and the junction held 8 bases outside the gene matches. The CDR3 bases are TGTGCCAGCAGTACACCAGGGGGTCCTAATCAGCCCCAGCATTTT. Amino acid sequence: CASSTPGGPNQPQHF.

The chain's CDR3 is CSWAQGRETQYF. The CDR3 DNA reads as TGCAGTTGGGCACAGGGAAGGGAGACCCAGTACTTC. The chain uses TRBV29-1 and TRBJ2-5; D may be TRBD1 (6 bases). CDR3 length equals 12 residues. Per the germline V gene, CDR1 is SQVTM and CDR2 is ANQGSEA.

The V gene is TRBV6-5, the J gene TRBJ2-1, with 10 bases that match TRBD2. CDR1 MNHEY and CDR2 SVGAGI come from the germline V gene. The CDR3 loop spans 13 amino acids. V was pared by 10 bases and J by 7 bases, with 7 bases of the junction left unmatched. The chain's CDR3 is CATTSGARNEQFF. The CDR3 region has the DNA TGTGCCACCACTAGCGGGGCCAGGAATGAGCAGTTCTTC.

The chain employs TRBV5-1 and TRBJ2-3, with 9 bases fitting TRBD2. CDR3 size: 19 residues. With 3 bases clipped from V and 2 bases from J, the junction kept 16 bases outside the gene matches. The germline V gene encodes CDR1 SGHRS and CDR2 YFSETQ. CDR3 sequence: CASSYEVIAGAPYTDTQYF. For the CDR3, the DNA is TGCGCCAGCAGCTATGAAGTGATAGCGGGGGCCCCCTACACAGATACGCAGTATTTT.

The rearrangement joins TRBV4-3 to TRBJ2-5, with TRBD1 matching over 11 bases. The ends lost 4 bases at V and 4 bases at J; junction bases unmatched: 8. CDR3 length equals 16 residues. Germline lookup yields CDR1 LGHNA and CDR2 YSLEER. In DNA, the CDR3 is TGCGCCAGCAGCCTGAATGTTGGGACAGGGGGAGAGACCCAGTACTTC. Translated, it gives CASSLNVGTGGETQYF.

This clone was seen only a few times. This rearrangement joins TRBV10-2 to TRBJ2-2, with 9 bases matching TRBD1. J was trimmed by 4 bases and V by 2 bases; bases with no gene match: 5. The germline V gene has CDR1 WSHSY and CDR2 SAAADI. CDR3 size: 16 residues. CDR3 protein: CASSEGGQGRTGELFF. Written as DNA, the CDR3 is TGCGCCAGCAGTGAGGGGGGACAGGGTCGCACCGGGGAGCTGTTTTTT.

This chain joins TRBV5-1 and TRBJ1-1; D not resolved. The germline CDR1 and CDR2 sequences are SGHRS and YFSETQ. This CDR3 contains 13 residues. Trimming took off 4 bases at V and 2 bases at J, with 9 bases between the two ends. The CDR3 DNA is TGCGCCAGCAGCCGAACAGTAAACACTGAAGCTTTCTTT. The encoded protein is CASSRTVNTEAFF.